Listed here are 9 T cell receptor beta chains from one sample, sequenced in a study of OX40 agonist ivuxolimab in advanced cancers. The repertoire was sequenced with immunoSEQ multiplex PCR; TCRdb's copy has only in-frame clones and lacks some. The data contain 44,000 or so clones, 79% of them singletons. The material was CD4+ or CD8+ T cells sorted from blood, obtained in a trial of the OX40 agonist ivuxolimab. Receptors were obtained from an adult with an advanced solid tumor such as melanoma, head and neck, liver or kidney cancer.

J is TRBJ2-3 and V is TRBV6-5; 10 bases map to TRBD2. This CDR3 comprises 15 residues. J lost 1 base, V lost 2 bases, and 0 bases had no gene match. Germline CDR1 is MNHEY and CDR2 is SVGAGI. The CDR3 DNA follows: TGTGCCAGCAGTTACAGCGGGGGGGGCACAGATACGCAGTATTTT. Translated, it gives CASSYSGGGTDTQYF.

The chain employs TRBV5-1 and TRBJ1-6; weak D call: TRBD1 (5 bases). Trimming pared 2 bases from V and 7 bases from J, leaving 13 bases between. This CDR3 spans 15 amino acids. The germline V gene encodes CDR1 SGHRS and CDR2 YFSETQ. The CDR3 DNA reads TGCGCCAGCAGCTTAGGACAAGGAGGGAATTCACCCCTCCACTTT. It codes for CASSLGQGGNSPLHF.

V gene TRBV28 combines with J gene TRBJ2-4; a weak D match, TRBD2 (6 bases). CDR3 size: 13 residues. V was shortened by 10 bases and J by 8 bases, with 18 bases between the two germline ends. Germline V CDR1 and CDR2: MDHEN, SYDVKM. The CDR3 coding sequence is TGTGCCACCGCCGGAGGGGCGCAGGACATTCAGTACTTC. Its translation is CATAGGAQDIQYF. Using reference TRBV28 and TRBJ2-4 for the parts outside the CDR3, the full variable domain is DVKVTQSSRYLVKRTGEKVFLECVQDMDHENMFWYRQDPGLGLRLIYFSYDVKMKEKGDIPEGYSVSREKKERFSLILESASTNQTSMYLCATAGGAQDIQYFGAGTRLSVL.

The J gene is TRBJ2-7, the V gene TRBV2; TRBD2 matches at 9 bases. With V trimmed by 6 bases and J by 3 bases, 3 bases remained unmatched. CDR3 length: 13 amino acids. Germline V gene data show CDR1 as SNHLY and CDR2 as FYNNEI. The CDR3 is CASRASGIYEQYF. Written as DNA, the CDR3 is TGTGCCAGCAGGGCTAGCGGGATCTACGAGCAGTACTTC.

This rearrangement joins TRBV4-3 to TRBJ1-4; D is unclear. The CDR3 runs to 13 residues. Looked up from germline, CDR1 is LGHNA and CDR2 is YSLEER. The ends were cut back, 2 bases at V and 4 bases at J, with 5 bases in the middle. The CDR3 nucleotides are TGCGCCAGCAGCCAACTGAGTAATGAAAAACTGTTTTTT. Amino acids: CASSQLSNEKLFF.

This clone was seen a few times. The chain links TRBV2 to TRBJ1-1; D is ambiguous. Between the trimmed V and J ends, which lost 4 bases and 1 base, there was a span of 10 bases. The CDR3 has 14 residues. Germline V gene data show CDR1 as SNHLY and CDR2 as FYNNEI. In DNA form, the CDR3 reads TGTGCCAGCAGTGCGGCCCTGCAGAACACTGAAGCTTTCTTT. Translating gives CASSAALQNTEAFF.

A single count supports this clone. The chain uses TRBV21-1 and TRBJ1-5. TRBV21-1 is a recognized pseudogene. This CDR3 is 16 amino acids long. This CDR3 is CASSKAGRGSNQPQHF. The CDR3 coding sequence is TGTGCCAGCAGCAAAGCGGGGAGGGGTAGCAATCAGCCCCAGCATTTT.

The chain joins TRBV7-2 to TRBJ2-1; D not resolved. The CDR3 totals 12 residues. Looked up from germline, CDR1 is SGHTA and CDR2 is FQGNSA. V was clipped by 7 bases and J by 10 bases, with 14 bases between them. Here the CDR3 DNA reads TGTGCCAGCACCATCTCGGGCCGGGAGCAGTTCTTC. Its protein is CASTISGREQFF. Variable domain in full (rest from reference TRBV7-2 and TRBJ2-1): GAGVSQSPSNKVTEKGKDVELRCDPISGHTALYWYRQSLGQGLEFLIYFQGNSAPDKSGLPSDRFSAERTGGSVSTLTIQRTQQEDSAVYLCASTISGREQFFGPGTRLTVL.

This chain joins TRBV5-4 and TRBJ2-7, with D tentatively TRBD1 or TRBD2 (5 bases each). Deletions cut 7 bases from V and 0 bases from J, with 11 bases between. The germline gives CDR1 SGHNT, CDR2 YYREEE (reference sequence). This CDR3 is built from 13 residues. CDR3 coding DNA: TGTGCCAGCCGAAGGGACGGCTCCTACGAGCAGTACTTC. Translation gives CASRRDGSYEQYF.